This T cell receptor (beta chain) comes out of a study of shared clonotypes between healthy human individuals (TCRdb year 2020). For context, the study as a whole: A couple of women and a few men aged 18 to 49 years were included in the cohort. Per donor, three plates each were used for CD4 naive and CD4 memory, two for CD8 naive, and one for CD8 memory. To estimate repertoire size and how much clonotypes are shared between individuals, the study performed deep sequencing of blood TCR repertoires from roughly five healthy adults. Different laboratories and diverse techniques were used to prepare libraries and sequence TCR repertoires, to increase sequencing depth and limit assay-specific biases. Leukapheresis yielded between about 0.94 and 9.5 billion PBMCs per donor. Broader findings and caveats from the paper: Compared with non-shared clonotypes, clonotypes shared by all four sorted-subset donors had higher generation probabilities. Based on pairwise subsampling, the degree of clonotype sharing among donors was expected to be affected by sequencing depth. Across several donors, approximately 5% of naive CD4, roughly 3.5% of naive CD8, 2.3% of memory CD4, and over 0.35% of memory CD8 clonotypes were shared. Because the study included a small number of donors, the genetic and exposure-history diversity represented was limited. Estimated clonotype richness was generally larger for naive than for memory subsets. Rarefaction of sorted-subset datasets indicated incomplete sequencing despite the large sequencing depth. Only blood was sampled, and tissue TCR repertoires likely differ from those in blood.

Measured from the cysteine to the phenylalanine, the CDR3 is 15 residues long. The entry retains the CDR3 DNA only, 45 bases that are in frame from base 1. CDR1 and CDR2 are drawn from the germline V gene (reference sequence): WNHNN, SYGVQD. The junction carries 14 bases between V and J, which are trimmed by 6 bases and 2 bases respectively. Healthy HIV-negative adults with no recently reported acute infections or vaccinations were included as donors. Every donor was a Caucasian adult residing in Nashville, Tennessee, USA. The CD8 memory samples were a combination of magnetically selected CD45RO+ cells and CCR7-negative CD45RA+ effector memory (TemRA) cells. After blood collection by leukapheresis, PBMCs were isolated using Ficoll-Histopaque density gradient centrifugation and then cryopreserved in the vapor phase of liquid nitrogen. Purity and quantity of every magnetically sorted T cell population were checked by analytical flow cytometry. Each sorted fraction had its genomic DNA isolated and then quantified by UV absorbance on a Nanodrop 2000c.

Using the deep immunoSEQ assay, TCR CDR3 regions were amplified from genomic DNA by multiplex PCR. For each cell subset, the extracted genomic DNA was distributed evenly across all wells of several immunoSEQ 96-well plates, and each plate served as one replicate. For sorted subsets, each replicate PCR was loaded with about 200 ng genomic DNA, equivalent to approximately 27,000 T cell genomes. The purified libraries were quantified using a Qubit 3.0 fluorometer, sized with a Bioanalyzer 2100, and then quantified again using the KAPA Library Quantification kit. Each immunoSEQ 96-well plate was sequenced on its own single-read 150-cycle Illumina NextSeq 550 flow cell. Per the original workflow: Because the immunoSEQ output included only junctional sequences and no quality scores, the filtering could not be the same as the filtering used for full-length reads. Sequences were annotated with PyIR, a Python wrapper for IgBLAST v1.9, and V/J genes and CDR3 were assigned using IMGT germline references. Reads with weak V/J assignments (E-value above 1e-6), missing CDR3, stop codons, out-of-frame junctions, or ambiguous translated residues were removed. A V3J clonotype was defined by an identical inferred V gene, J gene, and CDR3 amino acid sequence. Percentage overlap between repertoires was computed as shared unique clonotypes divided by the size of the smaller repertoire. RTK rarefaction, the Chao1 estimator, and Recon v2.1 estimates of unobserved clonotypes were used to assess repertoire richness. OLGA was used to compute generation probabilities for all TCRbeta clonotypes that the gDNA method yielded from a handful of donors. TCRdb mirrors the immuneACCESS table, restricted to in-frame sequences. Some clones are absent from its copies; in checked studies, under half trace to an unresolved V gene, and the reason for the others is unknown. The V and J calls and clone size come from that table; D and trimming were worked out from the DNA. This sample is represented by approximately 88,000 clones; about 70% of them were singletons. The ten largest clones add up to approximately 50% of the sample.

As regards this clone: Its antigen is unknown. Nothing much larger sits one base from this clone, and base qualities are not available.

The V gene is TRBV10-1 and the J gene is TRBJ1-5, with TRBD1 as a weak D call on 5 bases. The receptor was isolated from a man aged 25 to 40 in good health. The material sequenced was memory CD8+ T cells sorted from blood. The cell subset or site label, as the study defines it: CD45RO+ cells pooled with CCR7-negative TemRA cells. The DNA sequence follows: TGCGCCAGCAGAGTGACAAGGGGAGGCAATCAGCCCCAGCATTTT. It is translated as CASRVTRGGNQPQHF.